These 28 T cell receptor beta chains came from one sample sequenced in a study of T cell responses to AZD1222 COVID-19 vaccine. Method: immunoSEQ multiplex PCR; TCRdb's copy keeps in-frame clones and lacks some. Of about 86,000 clones in the sample, 90% were seen once. The sample consisted of peripheral blood, taken on day 0 of AZD1222 vaccination. The receptors stem from an adult in good health.

This clone was counted between two and nine times. The CDR3 DNA is TGTGCCAGCAGCTCATCCCATAATTCACCCCTCCACTTT. It specifies CASSSSHNSPLHF. V is TRBV6-4 and J is TRBJ1-6; D call uncertain. The germline V and J ends were trimmed by 6 bases and 5 bases, with 8 bases remaining between them. The CDR3 contains 13 residues. Germline V CDR1 and CDR2: MRHNA, SNTAGT.

This clone has just a few counts. This chain uses TRBV7-9 with TRBJ1-5, with D perhaps TRBD1 (5 bases). Deletions cut 1 base from V and 4 bases from J, with 14 bases between. Germline-derived CDR1 and CDR2 are SEHNR and FQNEAQ (reference sequence). The CDR3 is made up of 16 amino acids. Here the CDR3 DNA reads TGTGCCAGCAGCTTAGTGTTACAGGACGGAAATCAGCCCCAGCATTTT. This gives the protein CASSLVLQDGNQPQHF.

This clone was counted a single time. The CDR3 loop is CASSRTDNTEAFF. The CDR3 coding sequence is TGTGCCAGCTCACGGACAGATAACACTGAAGCTTTCTTT. The chain carries TRBV18 and TRBJ1-1, with D maybe TRBD1 (6 bases). Germline assignment: CDR1 KGHSH and CDR2 LQKENI. Trimming took 4 bases from V and 2 from J, leaving 8 bases between them. The CDR3 has 13 residues. The full variable domain, in which reference TRBV18 and TRBJ1-1 provide the parts outside the CDR3, is NAGVMQNPRHLVRRRGQEARLRCSPMKGHSHVYWYRQLPEEGLKFMVYLQKENIIDESGMPKERFSAEFPKEGPSILRIQQVVRGDSAAYFCASSRTDNTEAFFGQGTRLTVV.

V is TRBV7-9 and J is TRBJ2-1; D gene ambiguous. In germline, CDR1 is SEHNR, CDR2 FQNEAQ (reference sequence). V gave up 1 base and J gave up 9 bases, with 4 bases separating them. The CDR3 length is 11 residues. The CDR3 sequence is CASSLGVEQFF. The CDR3, as DNA: TGTGCCAGCAGCTTAGGCGTTGAGCAGTTCTTC.

V is TRBV6-5 and J is TRBJ2-5, with 14 bases matching TRBD2. The germline CDR1 and CDR2 sequences are MNHEY and SVGAGI. Trimming removed 10 bases from V and 5 bases from J; junction bases left unmatched: 6. The CDR3 is 14 residues long. The CDR3 is CANGLAGGLETQYF. The CDR3 nucleotides are TGTGCCAATGGACTAGCGGGGGGATTGGAGACCCAGTACTTC.

Only a few counts were recorded for this clone. The V and J genes are TRBV7-2 and TRBJ1-1; D is undetermined. The V gene lost 3 bases and the J gene lost 1 base, with 9 bases spanning the gap. Germline values: CDR1 SGHTA, CDR2 FQGNSA. The CDR3 runs to 14 residues. In DNA form, the CDR3 reads TGTGCCAGCAGCTTGTCCGTTCCGAACACTGAAGCTTTCTTT. It is translated as CASSLSVPNTEAFF.

V usage is TRBV27 and J usage is TRBJ1-1, with a weak D call TRBD1 (5 bases). The CDR3 covers 16 residues. Trimming left V 7 bases short and J 3 bases short, with 21 bases between. Germline V gene sequence: CDR1 MNHEY, CDR2 SMNVEV (reference sequence). The CDR3 DNA follows: TGTGCCAGCATAGCACGGATGACCCTGGGGCACACTGAAGCTTTCTTT. Its protein product is CASIARMTLGHTEAFF.

The V and J genes are TRBV6-1 and TRBJ1-6, with TRBD1 matching over 10 bases. Per the germline V gene, CDR1 is MNHNS and CDR2 is SASEGT. V shed 0 bases and J 10 bases; nucleotides not matched to a gene: 3. The CDR3 consists of 15 residues. The CDR3 coding sequence is TGTGCCAGCAGTGAAGCAAGGGACAGGGGATCACCCCTCCACTTT. This gives the protein CASSEARDRGSPLHF.

The chain is built from TRBV2 and TRBJ1-6; a possible D gene is TRBD1 (5 bases). V was shortened by 11 bases and J by 0 bases, with 14 bases between the two germline ends. This CDR3 spans 15 amino acids. CDR1 and CDR2 from the germline V gene are SNHLY and FYNNEI. The CDR3 protein is CAGTTSSSYNSPLHF. CDR3 nucleotides: TGTGCCGGGACGACATCGAGCTCCTATAATTCACCCCTCCACTTT.

The genes are TRBV6-1 and TRBJ2-1; maybe TRBD1 (6 bases). V lost 3 bases and J 0 bases, leaving 12 bases between the germline ends. Germline CDR1 and CDR2: MNHNS and SASEGT. The length of the CDR3 is 16 residues. The CDR3 nucleotides read TGTGCCAGCAGTGAGGCGGACAGATACTCCTACAATGAGCAGTTCTTC. Protein: CASSEADRYSYNEQFF.

The chain is built from TRBV9 and TRBJ1-1; no clear D gene. CDR1 and CDR2 (germline): SGDLS, YYNGEE. The CDR3 runs to 15 residues. V was clipped by 3 bases and J by 0 bases, with 12 bases between them. The CDR3 is CASSELNGLNTEAFF. For the CDR3, the DNA is TGTGCCAGCAGCGAGCTCAACGGACTGAACACTGAAGCTTTCTTT. Looking up the rest from reference TRBV9 and TRBJ1-1 gives the full variable domain: DSGVTQTPKHLITATGQRVTLRCSPRSGDLSVYWYQQSLDQGLQFLIQYYNGEERAKGNILERFSAQQFPDLHSELNLSSLELGDSALYFCASSELNGLNTEAFFGQGTRLTVV.

This chain uses TRBV3-1 (or the pseudogene TRBV3-2) with TRBJ1-5, with D tentatively TRBD1 (5 bases). Germline loops: CDR1 LGHDT, CDR2 YNNKEL (reference sequence). This CDR3 has 15 residues. V was shortened by 2 bases and J by 7 bases, with 15 bases between the two germline ends. CDR3 coding DNA: TGTGCCAGCAGCCAAACGTGGGGGTCCCGACAGCCCCAGCATTTT. Its translation: CASSQTWGSRQPQHF.

J is TRBJ2-6 and V is TRBV18, with D tentatively TRBD2 (6 bases). This CDR3 has 17 amino acids. Deletions cut 4 bases from V and 0 bases from J, with 13 bases between. Germline loops: CDR1 KGHSH, CDR2 LQKENI. CDR3 region: CASSQEGLRSGANVLTF. The CDR3, as DNA: TGTGCCAGCTCACAAGAGGGACTGCGCTCTGGGGCCAACGTCCTGACTTTC.

The V gene is TRBV7-9, the J gene TRBJ1-2, with D unclear. V was clipped by 1 base and J by 10 bases, with 1 base between them. Germline CDR1 is SEHNR and CDR2 is FQNEAQ (reference sequence). The CDR3 extends over 9 amino acids. In nucleotides, the CDR3 is TGTGCCAGCAGCTTAGACTACACCTTC. Its translation is CASSLDYTF.

V and J are TRBV7-9 and TRBJ2-3, with D possibly being TRBD2 (5 bases). This CDR3 has 15 amino acids. Germline loops: CDR1 SEHNR, CDR2 FQNEAQ (reference sequence). V lost 5 bases and J lost 3, with 15 bases in between. This CDR3 reads CASSRHRGGTDTQYF. CDR3 coding DNA: TGTGCCAGCAGCCGTCACCGGGGTGGAACAGATACGCAGTATTTT. The entire variable domain, with the rest obtained from reference TRBV7-9 and TRBJ2-3, is as follows: DTGVSQNPRHKITKRGQNVTFRCDPISEHNRLYWYRQTLGQGPEFLTYFQNEAQLEKSRLLSDRFSAERPKGSFSTLEIQRTEQGDSAMYLCASSRHRGGTDTQYFGPGTRLTVL.

The chain uses TRBV28 and TRBJ2-7; D is possibly TRBD1 or TRBD2 (5 bases each). The CDR3 has 14 amino acids. Trimming cost V 4 bases and J 2 bases, with 12 bases left between them. The germline V gene has CDR1 MDHEN and CDR2 SYDVKM. The CDR3 loop reads CASSSRDGPYEQYF. DNA of the CDR3: TGTGCCAGCAGTTCCCGGGACGGGCCCTACGAGCAGTACTTC.

A few counts support this clone. The chain couples TRBV5-1 to TRBJ1-1; D is uncertain. The CDR3 is 14 residues long. Germline V CDR1 and CDR2: SGHRS, YFSETQ. V lost 4 bases and J lost 0, with 10 bases in between. CDR3 sequence: CASSPRGMNTEAFF. The CDR3 coding sequence is TGCGCCAGCAGCCCTCGCGGGATGAACACTGAAGCTTTCTTT. Full variable domain (outside the CDR3, taken from reference TRBV5-1 and TRBJ1-1): KAGVTQTPRYLIKTRGQQVTLSCSPISGHRSVSWYQQTPGQGLQFLFEYFSETQRNKGNFPGRFSGRQFSNSRSEMNVSTLELGDSALYLCASSPRGMNTEAFFGQGTRLTVV.

This chain uses TRBV29-1 with TRBJ1-1; D remains unclear. V lost 4 bases to trimming and J lost 8 bases, with 8 bases between them. Looked up from germline, CDR1 is SQVTM and CDR2 is ANQGSEA. CDR3 length: 10 residues. The CDR3: CSVGVGEAFF. The CDR3 nucleotides are TGCAGCGTTGGAGTGGGAGAAGCTTTCTTT. Drawing the rest from reference TRBV29-1 and TRBJ1-1, the complete variable domain is SAVISQKPSRDICQRGTSLTIQCQVDSQVTMMFWYRQQPGQSLTLIATANQGSEATYESGFVIDKFPISRPNLTFSTLTVSNMSPEDSSIYLCSVGVGEAFFGQGTRLTVV.

The chain is built from TRBV7-8 and TRBJ1-2, with TRBD1 matching 7 bases. This CDR3 spans 14 amino acids. The V segment lost 2 bases and the J segment 3 bases; nucleotides outside the gene matches: 3. Germline CDR1 reads SGHVS; CDR2 reads FQNEAQ. CDR3 in DNA: TGTGCCAGCAGCTTACATGGACAGGACTATGGCTACACCTTC. It yields the protein CASSLHGQDYGYTF.

This chain links TRBV7-9 with TRBJ2-2; 7 nucleotides line up with TRBD2. The CDR3 consists of 15 residues. Losses at the gene ends were 3 bases for V and 2 bases for J; bases not matched to a gene: 3. The germline CDR1 and CDR2 sequences are SEHNR and FQNEAQ (reference sequence). The CDR3 bases are TGTGCCAGCAGCTTGGGACTAACAAACACCGGGGAGCTGTTTTTT. Its protein product is CASSLGLTNTGELFF.

The table lists this clone with a count of one. The chain joins TRBV5-8 to TRBJ1-1; D may be TRBD1 (6 bases). There are 14 residues in the CDR3. Germline V gives CDR1 SGHTS, CDR2 YDEGEE. V was shortened by 2 bases and J by 2 bases, with 10 bases between the two germline ends. CDR3 sequence reads: CASSFTGRNTEAFF. CDR3 in DNA: TGTGCCAGCAGCTTTACAGGGCGTAACACTGAAGCTTTCTTT.

The rearrangement links TRBV9 to TRBJ2-7; D is perhaps TRBD1 or TRBD2 (5 bases each). V was trimmed by 3 bases and J by 3 bases, leaving 16 bases between them. The CDR3 is 15 amino acids. The germline V gene has CDR1 SGDLS and CDR2 YYNGEE. CDR3 loop: CASSGSGTWDYEQYF. CDR3 nucleotides: TGTGCCAGCAGCGGATCCGGGACGTGGGACTACGAGCAGTACTTC.

This clone is a singleton in its sample. V gene TRBV6-2 or TRBV6-3 combines with J gene TRBJ2-3; 10 nucleotides agree with TRBD2. V was pared by 0 bases and J by 0 bases, with 9 bases of the junction left unmatched. Per germline, CDR1 MNHEY and CDR2 SVGEGT. This CDR3 is 19 amino acids long. Here the CDR3 reads CASSYSPAGGPGSTDTQYF. CDR3 nucleotide sequence: TGTGCCAGCAGTTACTCGCCAGCGGGAGGGCCTGGTAGCACAGATACGCAGTATTTT.

The V call is TRBV7-9, the J call TRBJ2-2, with 8 bases aligning to TRBD2. Germline loops: CDR1 SEHNR, CDR2 FQNEAQ (reference sequence). V lost 3 bases to trimming and J lost 13 bases; unmatched junction nucleotides: 7. CDR3 size: 13 residues. CDR3 sequence: CASSLRGLVALFF. CDR3 DNA sequence: TGTGCCAGCAGCTTGAGGGGACTAGTCGCGCTGTTTTTT.

The V call is TRBV29-1, the J call TRBJ1-2; 11 nucleotides match TRBD1. The germline V gene encodes CDR1 SQVTM and CDR2 ANQGSEA. V was pared by 1 base and J by 6 bases, with 1 base of the junction left unmatched. CDR3 length equals 13 residues. The CDR3 bases are TGCAGCGTTGAAGGGACAGGGGGCCATGGCTACACCTTC. As protein: CSVEGTGGHGYTF.

V is TRBV27 and J is TRBJ1-1; 8 bases are a match to TRBD1. V lost 3 bases, J lost 4 bases, and 4 bases stayed unmatched. The CDR3 covers 14 residues. Germline assignment: CDR1 MNHEY and CDR2 SMNVEV (reference sequence). The CDR3 sequence: CASSLDRVGTEAFF. As DNA, the CDR3 is TGTGCCAGCAGTTTGGACAGGGTAGGCACTGAAGCTTTCTTT.

This clone was observed a handful of times. This chain connects TRBV29-1 to TRBJ2-1; D remains ambiguous. This CDR3 is built from 14 residues. The V gene's germline CDR1 is SQVTM and CDR2 ANQGSEA. With 4 bases removed from V and 4 bases from J, the gap between germline ends came to 14 bases. The CDR3 DNA sequence: TGCAGCGTTGCGGCTCCAGGCCATTACAATGAGCAGTTCTTC. Protein sequence: CSVAAPGHYNEQFF.

This rearrangement joins TRBV5-1 to TRBJ2-7, with D perhaps being TRBD1 or TRBD2 (5 bases each). The CDR3 is made up of 15 amino acids. The germline V and J ends were trimmed by 1 base and 2 bases, with 13 bases remaining between them. Germline V CDR1 and CDR2: SGHRS, YFSETQ. The CDR3 loop is CASSLSPGPAYEQYF. CDR3 DNA sequence: TGCGCCAGCAGCTTGTCCCCGGGACCTGCCTACGAGCAGTACTTC. The full variable domain, in which reference TRBV5-1 and TRBJ2-7 provide the parts outside the CDR3, is KAGVTQTPRYLIKTRGQQVTLSCSPISGHRSVSWYQQTPGQGLQFLFEYFSETQRNKGNFPGRFSGRQFSNSRSEMNVSTLELGDSALYLCASSLSPGPAYEQYFGPGTRLTVT.